The clone carrying this T cell receptor (beta chain) occurred once. This entry comes from a study of blood T cell repertoires in COVID-19. Germline trimming cut 3 bases from V and 1 base from J; bases unmatched to any gene: 3. Germline assignment: CDR1 SEHNR and CDR2 FQNEAQ (reference sequence). The CDR3 extends over 15 amino acids. Clones were read by immunoSEQ multiplex PCR, and TCRdb kept only the in-frame ones, dropping some. This sample carries around 160,000 clones, more than 80% of them seen once, and the ten largest clones take about an eighth. The TCR comes from a man younger than 35 with COVID-19, enrolled during active disease. The gene calls are TRBV7-9 and TRBJ2-1; 7 bases are a match to TRBD2. Sequences were obtained from peripheral blood. CDR3 DNA sequence: TGTGCCAGCAGCTTTGGAGCGGGGTCCTACAATGAGCAGTTCTTC. As protein: CASSFGAGSYNEQFF.